Described below is a single T cell receptor (beta chain) sequence and its context. The sample comes from a study of blood T cell repertoires in COVID-19. Produced via immunoSEQ multiplex PCR; TCRdb's table is partial and in-frame only. Of 250,000 or so clones listed, more than 85% are singletons. Germline CDR1 KGHDR, CDR2 SFDVKD. CDR3 size: 17 residues. V lost 2 bases to trimming and J lost 4 bases; unmatched junction nucleotides: 10. Those who participated ranged in age from roughly 18 to 89 years and resided in about two dozen US areas. Grouping used clinical history reported by participants in a survey and questionnaire. A COVID-19 case was met by exposed participants within 2 weeks before study entry.

This clonotype was sampled from a man aged 35 to 55 who had been exposed to COVID-19. This chain joins TRBV24-1 and TRBJ2-1; 7 positions match TRBD2. The sequenced sample was PBMCs or T cells enriched from blood (not recorded which). CDR3 nucleotides: TGTGCCACCAGTGATTCGAGAGCGGGAAGTGGGTACAATGAGCAGTTCTTC. The encoded protein is CATSDSRAGSGYNEQFF.